This paragraph covers one TCR beta chain sequence. This sample is part of a study of shared clonotypes between healthy human individuals. This CDR3 is built from 18 residues. V was shortened by 4 bases and J by 2 bases, with 26 bases between the two germline ends. Germline assignment: CDR1 SQVTM and CDR2 ANQGSEA. Sequencing used immunoSEQ multiplex PCR; TCRdb keeps in-frame clones, though not all of them. The sample has more than 2 million clones, 93% seen once. Naive CD8 isolation took CD45RO-negative cells positively selected for CCR7 and excluded terminally differentiated effector memory CD45RA+ cells.

Material: naive CD8+ T cells from PBMCs. The clonotype comes from a man aged 18 to 29 in good health. Some clones in this sample may be carry-over from other donors' samples. The chain joins TRBV29-1 to TRBJ1-2; the D is unclear. The CDR3 loop is CSVVGIEALEKQNYGYTF. CDR3 nucleotides: TGCAGCGTTGTAGGTATAGAGGCCTTAGAGAAACAAAACTATGGCTACACCTTC.